These T cell receptor beta chains were read from a single sample in a study of blood T cell repertoires in COVID-19. Sequencing was performed with immunoSEQ multiplex PCR; in TCRdb, only in-frame clones are kept and a portion is missing. The sample includes 150,000 or so clones, roughly 80% seen only once; the top ten take about an eighth. The sample was peripheral blood. These receptors all come from a woman in her sixties with COVID-19, enrolled during active disease. Both conserved end residues are part of each CDR3. D genes are given only for firm matches. Size is stated for part of the rows, as once, few or many counts, or as a class when the clone is expanded.

j_gene	v_gene	d_gene	abundance	CDR3nt	CDR3aa
TRBJ2-3	TRBV6-1	.	.	TGTGCCAGCAGTGAGCCGGGATCGGGCACAGATACGCAGTATTTT	CASSEPGSGTDTQYF
TRBJ2-5	TRBV5-6	TRBD2	.	TGTGCCAGCAGCTTGGATGGGCCGGGGGGAAAGACCCAGTACTTC	CASSLDGPGGKTQYF
TRBJ2-5	TRBV6-5	.	.	TGTGCCAGCAGCCCCGGGTCGGAGACCCAGTACTTC	CASSPGSETQYF
TRBJ1-2	TRBV7-9	.	.	TGTGCCAGCAGCTATTCAGGGGTGAACTATGGCTACACCTTC	CASSYSGVNYGYTF
TRBJ1-1	TRBV5-1	TRBD1	.	TGCGCCAGCAGCTTGGGCGTAGGGGACAGGTCCAACACTGAAGCTTTCTTT	CASSLGVGDRSNTEAFF
TRBJ1-1	TRBV6-5	.	.	TGTGCCAGCCGCGCTACAGGCCAACTCGAAGCTTTCTTT	CASRATGQLEAFF
TRBJ2-1	TRBV25-1	.	few	TGTGCCAGCAGTCGGGACACCACCTACAATGAGCAGTTCTTC	CASSRDTTYNEQFF
TRBJ2-1	TRBV3-1/TRBV3-2	.	.	TGTGCCAGCAGCCCTCATAGGGGGTCGCACAATGAGCAGTTCTTC	CASSPHRGSHNEQFF
TRBJ1-2	TRBV10-3	.	.	TGTGCCATCAGCTCCGACCGGGACAATTATGGCTACACCTTC	CAISSDRDNYGYTF
TRBJ1-2	TRBV10-2	TRBD1	.	TGCGCCAGCGGACAGGGTAATGGCTACACCTTC	CASGQGNGYTF
TRBJ1-6	TRBV16	.	.	TGTGCCAGCAACTACGGGGGAGATTCACCCCTCCACTTT	CASNYGGDSPLHF
TRBJ1-4	TRBV6-5	TRBD1	.	TGTGCCAGCCGACAGGGAAGGGCGACTGAAAAACTGTTTTTT	CASRQGRATEKLFF
TRBJ2-7	TRBV11-2	.	.	TGTGCCAGCAGCTTAGAAGCAGGAAACTACGAGCAGTACTTC	CASSLEAGNYEQYF
TRBJ1-5	TRBV11-2	.	.	TGTGCCAGCCTCCTGAGCAATCAGCCCCAGCATTTT	CASLLSNQPQHF
TRBJ2-1	TRBV18	TRBD2	.	TGTGCCAGCTCACCGGTACTAGCGGGGGGGAATGAGCAGTTCTTC	CASSPVLAGGNEQFF
TRBJ1-2	TRBV20-1	.	.	TGCAGTGCTAGTCCCCGAGGTGGCTACACCTTC	CSASPRGGYTF
TRBJ1-2	TRBV18	.	few	TGTGCCAGCTCACCGAGACAGATCTATGGCTACACCTTC	CASSPRQIYGYTF
TRBJ2-5	TRBV5-5	TRBD1	.	TGTGCCAGCAGCTTGGCCGGGACAGCAGAAGAGACCCAGTACTTC	CASSLAGTAEETQYF
TRBJ1-2	TRBV12-3/TRBV12-4	.	.	TGTGCCAGCAGTTTGTTTACTTATGGCTACACCTTC	CASSLFTYGYTF
TRBJ1-4	TRBV7-6	.	.	TGTGCCAGCAGCCCTCTAGAACGCGGAAAGAGGGTCACTAATGAAAAACTGTTTTTT	CASSPLERGKRVTNEKLFF
TRBJ2-2	TRBV7-2	.	.	TGTGCCAGCAGCTCGACAAGGATGGCAGCGGCCACCGGGGAGCTGTTTTTT	CASSSTRMAAATGELFF
TRBJ2-1	TRBV6-5	.	.	TGTGCCAGCACCCAAGGGCCCGGGACCTACAATGAGCAGTTCTTC	CASTQGPGTYNEQFF
TRBJ2-5	TRBV27	TRBD2	.	TGTGCCAGCAGTTCTTTGACTAGCGGGTACCAAGAGACCCAGTACTTC	CASSSLTSGYQETQYF
TRBJ1-1	TRBV28	.	.	TGTGCCAGCAGTTCGCAGGGGAGTAGCACTGAAGCTTTCTTT	CASSSQGSSTEAFF
TRBJ1-2	TRBV5-1	.	.	TGCGCCAGCAACGAATTCGAGTCTTCCCCCCGCTATGGCTACACCTTC	CASNEFESSPRYGYTF
TRBJ2-5	TRBV27	TRBD2	.	TGTGCCAGGTTTGGGGGAGGCGGGGGGCCGGGAGGAGAGACCCAGTACTTC	CARFGGGGGPGGETQYF
TRBJ2-1	TRBV7-3	TRBD2	.	TGTGCCAGCAGCTCCCGCGGGGGGCAGGGGAATGAGCAGTTCTTC	CASSSRGGQGNEQFF